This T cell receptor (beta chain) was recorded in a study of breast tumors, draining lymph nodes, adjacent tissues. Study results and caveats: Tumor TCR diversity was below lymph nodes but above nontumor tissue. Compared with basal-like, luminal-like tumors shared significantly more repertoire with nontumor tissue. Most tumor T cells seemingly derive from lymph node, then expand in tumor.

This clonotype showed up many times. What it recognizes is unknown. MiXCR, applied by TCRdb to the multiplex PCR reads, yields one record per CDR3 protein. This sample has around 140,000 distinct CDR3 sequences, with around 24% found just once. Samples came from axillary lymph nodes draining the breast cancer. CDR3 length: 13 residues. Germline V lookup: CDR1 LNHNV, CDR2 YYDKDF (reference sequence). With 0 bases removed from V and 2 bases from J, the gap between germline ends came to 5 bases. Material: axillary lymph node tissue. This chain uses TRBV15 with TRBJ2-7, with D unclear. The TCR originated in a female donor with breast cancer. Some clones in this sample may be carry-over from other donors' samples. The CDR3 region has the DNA TGTGCCACCAGCAGAGATCAGACCTACGAGCAGTACTTC. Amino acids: CATSRDQTYEQYF.